The 23 T cell receptor beta chains reported below all come from one sample, sequenced in a study of blood T cell repertoires in COVID-19. Assay used: immunoSEQ multiplex PCR; TCRdb lists only in-frame clones, some missing. This table holds 150,000 or so clones, 82% found once. The sample taken for sequencing was peripheral blood. The source of these receptors is a human donor with acute or convalescent COVID-19. The donor label of this sample is uncertain.

V usage is TRBV9 and J usage is TRBJ2-2, with 7 bases identical to TRBD2. The V segment lost 3 bases and the J segment 2 bases; nucleotides outside the gene matches: 10. The germline V gene encodes CDR1 SGDLS and CDR2 YYNGEE. The length of the CDR3 is 17 residues. This chain's CDR3 is CASSARGGALNTGELFF. CDR3 nucleotide sequence: TGTGCCAGCAGCGCCCGGGGAGGGGCGCTTAACACCGGGGAGCTGTTTTTT.

J is TRBJ2-5 and V is TRBV7-9; D perhaps matches TRBD2 (6 bases). Germline CDR1 SEHNR, CDR2 FQNEAQ (reference sequence). CDR3 length: 18 amino acids. Trimming took off 3 bases at V and 2 bases at J, with 22 bases between the two ends. The CDR3 coding sequence is TGTGCCAGCAGCTTCCACCGGGACTCTAATCTTCTACAAGAGACCCAGTACTTC. It translates to CASSFHRDSNLLQETQYF. Full variable domain (outside the CDR3, taken from reference TRBV7-9 and TRBJ2-5): DTGVSQNPRHKITKRGQNVTFRCDPISEHNRLYWYRQTLGQGPEFLTYFQNEAQLEKSRLLSDRFSAERPKGSFSTLEIQRTEQGDSAMYLCASSFHRDSNLLQETQYFGPGTRLLVL.

This chain uses TRBV25-1 with TRBJ1-2; tentatively, D is TRBD1 (6 bases). Trimming removed 5 bases at V and 3 bases at J, with 13 bases between. Germline values: CDR1 MGHDK, CDR2 SYGVNS. The CDR3 is 14 amino acids. As DNA, the CDR3 is TGTGCCAGCAGTATTTCCCACAGGGACTATGGCTACACCTTC. Amino acid sequence: CASSISHRDYGYTF.

The chain carries TRBV9 and TRBJ2-5; 7 bases map to TRBD2. CDR3 length: 14 residues. V lost 4 bases and J lost 5; bases outside the gene matches: 8. In germline, CDR1 is SGDLS, CDR2 YYNGEE. The CDR3 coding sequence is TGTGCCAGCAGCCCCCGACCCGGGGGGGAGACCCAGTACTTC. Amino acid sequence: CASSPRPGGETQYF.

This CDR3 is CASSSDRGYSNQPQHF. For the CDR3, the DNA is TGTGCCAGCAGCTCGGACAGGGGTTATAGCAATCAGCCCCAGCATTTT. This sequence joins TRBV7-8 and TRBJ1-5, with TRBD1 matching 9 bases. The CDR3 is 16 residues long. The V and J ends lost 4 bases and 0 bases, in that order; junction bases with no gene match: 4. The germline gives CDR1 SGHVS, CDR2 FQNEAQ.

The V gene is TRBV7-2, the J gene TRBJ2-1; possibly TRBD1 for D (6 bases). The CDR3 runs to 13 residues. Germline CDR1 SGHTA, CDR2 FQGNSA. Trimming left V 2 bases short and J 8 bases short, with 10 bases between. The DNA of the CDR3 is TGTGCCAGCAGCTTAAACAGGGAGCATGAGCAGTTCTTC. It specifies CASSLNREHEQFF. Variable domain in full (rest from reference TRBV7-2 and TRBJ2-1): GAGVSQSPSNKVTEKGKDVELRCDPISGHTALYWYRQSLGQGLEFLIYFQGNSAPDKSGLPSDRFSAERTGGSVSTLTIQRTQQEDSAVYLCASSLNREHEQFFGPGTRLTVL.

This chain joins TRBV6-5 and TRBJ1-6; the D gene is possibly TRBD1 (5 bases). The CDR3 covers 13 residues. Germline CDR1 and CDR2: MNHEY and SVGAGI. Trimming shortened V by 8 bases and J by 5 bases, and 10 bases separated the two germline ends. The chain's CDR3 is CASAPGNNSPLHF. The CDR3 coding sequence is TGTGCCAGCGCCCCAGGGAATAATTCACCCCTCCACTTT.

This chain joins TRBV7-2 and TRBJ1-3; D not certain. V lost 0 bases and J 8 bases, leaving 11 bases between the germline ends. Germline CDR1 SGHTA, CDR2 FQGNSA. CDR3 length: 14 amino acids. The CDR3 region is CASSLANIADTIYF. CDR3 DNA: TGTGCCAGCAGCTTAGCCAACATCGCGGACACCATATATTTT.

The V and J genes are TRBV5-1 and TRBJ1-5; TRBD1 aligns across 9 bases. Germline V lookup: CDR1 SGHRS, CDR2 YFSETQ. Unmatched junction bases numbered 11, after V lost 4 bases and J lost 6 bases. There are 16 residues in the CDR3. CDR3 residues: CASSQRDREGGQPQHF. The CDR3 DNA sequence: TGCGCCAGCAGCCAACGGGACAGGGAAGGGGGTCAGCCCCAGCATTTT.

This rearrangement joins TRBV9 to TRBJ2-5; TRBD2 matches 12 bases. CDR3 length: 17 amino acids. J gave up 5 bases and V 4 bases, and 12 bases lay outside the gene matches. Germline lookup yields CDR1 SGDLS and CDR2 YYNGEE. The CDR3 is CASSRGLAGRPDETQYF. CDR3 nucleotide sequence: TGTGCCAGCAGCAGAGGACTAGCGGGGAGACCGGATGAGACCCAGTACTTC.

The chain links TRBV6-4 to TRBJ2-1, with 8 bases fitting TRBD2. Germline CDR1 and CDR2: MRHNA and SNTAGT. Trimming at V came to 3 bases and at J to 1 base, leaving 2 bases not matched to a gene. The CDR3 is 15 amino acids. CDR3 sequence: CASSEIAGSYNEQFF. The CDR3 DNA reads TGTGCCAGCAGTGAAATAGCGGGGTCCTACAATGAGCAGTTCTTC.

The chain joins TRBV19 to TRBJ1-5; TRBD1 aligns across 9 bases. Germline assignment: CDR1 LNHDA and CDR2 SQIVND (reference sequence). With 11 bases clipped from V and 4 bases from J, the junction kept 6 bases outside the gene matches. The CDR3 runs to 13 residues. CDR3 protein: CAGAGTGNQPQHF. The CDR3 region has the DNA TGTGCCGGGGCCGGGACAGGGAATCAGCCCCAGCATTTT. Drawing the rest from reference TRBV19 and TRBJ1-5, the complete variable domain is DGGITQSPKYLFRKEGQNVTLSCEQNLNHDAMYWYRQDPGQGLRLIYYSQIVNDFQKGDIAEGYSVSREKKESFPLTVTSAQKNPTAFYLCAGAGTGNQPQHFGDGTRLSIL.

This chain links TRBV5-1 with TRBJ1-4, with 7 nucleotides matching TRBD1. Germline-derived CDR1 and CDR2 are SGHRS and YFSETQ. The CDR3 spans 15 residues. V shed 4 bases, J shed 5 bases, and the junction held 8 bases outside the gene matches. The CDR3 loop is CASSNPGQLNEKLFF. CDR3 bases: TGCGCCAGCAGCAACCCGGGACAGTTAAATGAAAAACTGTTTTTT.

This chain uses TRBV5-4 with TRBJ2-5; the match to TRBD2 covers 10 bases. Germline V gives CDR1 SGHNT, CDR2 YYREEE (reference sequence). Trimming cost V 2 bases and J 5 bases; bases outside gene matches: 3. The CDR3 loop spans 14 amino acids. CDR3 sequence (DNA): TGTGCCAGCAGCTTAGCGGGGGGGCTGGAGACCCAGTACTTC. Residues: CASSLAGGLETQYF.

CDR3 sequence (DNA): TGTGCCAGCAGCGTTTCCGGGACAGGGTATTCCGATACGCAGTATTTT. This sequence encodes CASSVSGTGYSDTQYF. The chain uses TRBV7-2 and TRBJ2-3; 9 bases align to TRBD1. CDR1 SGHTA and CDR2 FQGNSA come from the germline V gene. The CDR3 sequence is 16 residues long. Trimming took 5 bases from V and 6 from J; bases not matched to a gene: 12.

The sample holds many counts of this clone. A junction boundary mismatches the germline segment, possibly from a read error. The J gene is TRBJ2-7, the V gene TRBV5-1; a possible D gene is TRBD1 (6 bases). The CDR3 runs to 14 residues. CDR1 is SGHRS and CDR2 is YFSETQ in the germline V gene. The DNA of the CDR3 is TGCGCCAGCAGTTTGGACAGCAGCTCCTACGAGCAGTACTTC. Encoded protein: CASSLDSSSYEQYF.

V and J are TRBV30 and TRBJ1-1; weak D call: TRBD1 (6 bases). The CDR3 length is 14 residues. V was shortened by 8 bases and J by 1 base, with 17 bases between the two germline ends. The germline V gene encodes CDR1 GTSNPN and CDR2 SVGIG (reference sequence). This chain's CDR3 is CAQGKGPANTEAFF. The CDR3 nucleotides read TGTGCCCAGGGGAAGGGACCGGCGAACACTGAAGCTTTCTTT.

This chain links TRBV10-1 with TRBJ1-1; tentative D call: TRBD1 (5 bases). The CDR3 covers 14 residues. Germline assignment: CDR1 WNHNN and CDR2 SYGVQD (reference sequence). Trimming stripped 0 bases from V and 5 bases from J, with 10 bases between. DNA of the CDR3: TGCGCCAGCAGTGAGTCGCGGGGGAGGACTGAAGCTTTCTTT. This translates into CASSESRGRTEAFF.

The chain uses TRBV6-5 and TRBJ2-3, with D perhaps TRBD1 (7 bases). V lost 10 bases to trimming and J lost 0 bases, with 14 bases between them. Germline V CDR1 and CDR2: MNHEY, SVGAGI. This CDR3 comprises 14 residues. In nucleotides, the CDR3 is TGTGCCACCCAGGGGGGCAGAAGCACAGATACGCAGTATTTT. Translation: CATQGGRSTDTQYF.

This CDR3 reads CASSQGWGQLNTEAFF. CDR3 bases: TGTGCCAGCAGCCAGGGGTGGGGGCAACTGAACACTGAAGCTTTCTTT. This chain uses TRBV11-1 with TRBJ1-1; weak D call: TRBD1 (6 bases). V lost 5 bases, J lost 0 bases, and 16 bases lay in between. CDR3 size: 16 residues. The germline gives CDR1 SGHAT, CDR2 FQDESV (reference sequence).

The chain combines TRBV5-1 with TRBJ2-2, with TRBD1 as a possible D gene (6 bases). The CDR3 loop spans 12 amino acids. The germline gives CDR1 SGHRS, CDR2 YFSETQ. V dropped 7 bases and J dropped 7 bases, with 11 bases sitting between them. The chain's CDR3 is CASGGRGGELFF. As DNA, the CDR3 is TGCGCCAGCGGGGGCCGGGGCGGGGAGCTGTTTTTT.

The chain employs TRBV5-4 and TRBJ2-5; 7 nucleotides align to TRBD2. The germline V gene has CDR1 SGHNT and CDR2 YYREEE (reference sequence). The CDR3 is 14 amino acids. V lost 2 bases to trimming and J lost 0 bases; unmatched junction nucleotides: 1. The CDR3 nucleotides are TGTGCCAGCAGCTTAGCGGGGTACCAAGAGACCCAGTACTTC. Its translation: CASSLAGYQETQYF.

This clone was observed a few times. V is TRBV4-1 and J is TRBJ1-1; no firm D call. Between the trimmed V and J ends, which lost 0 bases and 4 bases, there was a span of 9 bases. This CDR3 has 14 amino acids. Germline assignment: CDR1 MGHRA and CDR2 YSYEKL. The CDR3 is CASSQDRYPTEAFF. The CDR3, as DNA: TGCGCCAGCAGCCAAGACAGGTATCCCACTGAAGCTTTCTTT.